This T cell receptor (beta chain) is drawn from a study of CD4 T cells in relation to SARS-CoV-2 and coronaviruses. The wider study: After nine to eleven days of antigen culture, PBMC TCR beta CDR3s were sequenced. Study-wide results and limits: About 65% of donors had memory CD4+ clonotypes crossrecognizing SARS-CoV-2 and common cold coronavirus spike. Samples before the pandemic and after infection were not matched within any donor.

With respect to this clone: Its antigen is not identified.

Germline CDR1 is LGHNA and CDR2 is YNFKEQ. This CDR3 has 18 residues. Trimming left V 0 bases short and J 8 bases short, with 22 bases between. Measured with immunoSEQ multiplex PCR; TCRdb has only the in-frame clones, and not every one. The table has some 45,000 clones, about four fifths seen once. About 10^5 naive or memory CD4+ cells were cultured with CEF peptides for approximately 11 days. The sequencing input was naive CD4+ T cells from PBMCs, cultured in vitro. The subset is: naive CD4+ T cells isolated by negative enrichment. This TCR was recovered from an adult with COVID-19. The chain is built from TRBV4-2 and TRBJ1-4, with a possible D match to TRBD1 (5 bases). The DNA of the CDR3 is TGTGCCAGCAGCCAAGAACTTGTCCCAGGGCGGGGAACCGAAAAACTGTTTTTT. Protein sequence: CASSQELVPGRGTEKLFF.